At least ten counts were recorded for the clone carrying this T cell receptor (beta chain). After removal of 5 bases from V and 3 bases from J, the junction contained 4 bases not matched to a gene. This CDR3 region has 15 residues. Germline CDR1 reads SGHTA; CDR2 reads FQGNSA. This entry is derived from a study of T-cell memory formation after mild COVID-19. From the 5' RACE reads, TCRdb called clonotypes with MiXCR, one entry per CDR3 protein. The sample has under 250,000 distinct CDR3 sequences, over 9% seen once. This rearrangement joins TRBV7-2 to TRBJ1-6, with 7 bases identical to TRBD1. Sequencing was carried out using PBMCs or a T cell subset sorted from them (not recorded which). This sequence was found in a man in his late teens or twenties who had mild COVID-19 (a few samples of this study predate the infection). Cell type and time point are not known. This chain's CDR3 is CASSPGQLYNSPLHF. For the CDR3, the DNA is TGTGCCAGCAGCCCGGGACAGCTCTATAATTCACCCCTCCACTTT.